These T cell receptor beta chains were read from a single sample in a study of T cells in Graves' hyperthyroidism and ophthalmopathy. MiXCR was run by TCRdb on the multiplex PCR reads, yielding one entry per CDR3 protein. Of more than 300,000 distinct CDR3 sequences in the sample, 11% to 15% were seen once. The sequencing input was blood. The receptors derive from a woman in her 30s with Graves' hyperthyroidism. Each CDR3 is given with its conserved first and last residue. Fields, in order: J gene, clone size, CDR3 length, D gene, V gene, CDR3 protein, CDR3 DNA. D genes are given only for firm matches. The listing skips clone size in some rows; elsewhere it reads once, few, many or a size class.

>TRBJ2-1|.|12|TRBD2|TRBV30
CAWKAGGYEQFF
TGTGCCTGGAAGGCGGGAGGATATGAGCAGTTCTTC
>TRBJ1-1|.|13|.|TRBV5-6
CASSMPGGSEAFF
TGTGCCAGCAGCATGCCCGGGGGGTCTGAAGCTTTCTTT
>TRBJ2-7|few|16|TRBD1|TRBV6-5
CASSYSGTGSSYEQYF
TGTGCCAGCAGTTACTCAGGGACAGGGAGCTCCTACGAGCAGTACTTC
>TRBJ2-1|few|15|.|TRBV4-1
CASSQTQGSYNEQFF
TGCGCCAGCAGCCAGACCCAGGGCTCCTACAATGAGCAGTTCTTC
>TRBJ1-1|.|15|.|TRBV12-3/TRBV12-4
CASSFPTGMNTEAFF
TGTGCCAGCAGTTTCCCGACAGGAATGAACACTGAAGCTTTCTTT
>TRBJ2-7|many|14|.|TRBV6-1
CASVTGPPTYEQYF
TGTGCCAGCGTAACAGGACCCCCTACCTACGAGCAGTACTTC
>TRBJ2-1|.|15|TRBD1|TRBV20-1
CSAYTGGKDYNEQFF
TGCAGTGCTTATACAGGGGGCAAGGACTACAATGAGCAGTTCTTC
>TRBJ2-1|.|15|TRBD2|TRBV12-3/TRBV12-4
CASSLEAGAFNEQFF
TGTGCCAGCAGTTTAGAAGCGGGAGCGTTTAATGAGCAGTTCTTC
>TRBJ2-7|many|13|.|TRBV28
CATTGTFSYEQYF
TGTGCCACCACCGGGACATTCTCCTACGAGCAGTACTTC
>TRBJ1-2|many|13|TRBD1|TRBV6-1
CASSLGQDYGYTF
TGTGCCAGCAGTTTGGGACAGGACTATGGCTACACCTTC
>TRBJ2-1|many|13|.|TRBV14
CASSRQQGNEQFF
TGTGCCAGCAGCCGCCAACAGGGCAATGAGCAGTTCTTC
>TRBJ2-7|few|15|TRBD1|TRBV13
CASAAGTGGPYEQYF
TGTGCCAGCGCAGCCGGGACAGGGGGACCCTACGAGCAGTACTTC
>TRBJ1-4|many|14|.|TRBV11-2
CASSPYRVNGKLFF
TGTGCCAGCAGCCCGTACAGGGTTAACGGAAAACTGTTTTTT
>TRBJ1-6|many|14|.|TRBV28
CASSLSPDNSPLHF
TGTGCCAGCAGTTTATCACCGGATAATTCACCCCTCCACTTT
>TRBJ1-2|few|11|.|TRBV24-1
CATSGVSGYTF
TGTGCCACCTCAGGGGTCAGTGGCTACACCTTC
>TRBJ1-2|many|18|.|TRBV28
CASSLFPKQRGAGVGYTF
TGTGCCAGCAGTTTATTCCCCAAACAACGTGGCGCAGGGGTTGGCTACACCTTC
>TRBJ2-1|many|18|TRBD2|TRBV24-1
CATSDPVASGASYNEQFF
TGTGCCACCAGTGACCCCGTGGCTAGCGGGGCGTCCTACAATGAGCAGTTCTTC
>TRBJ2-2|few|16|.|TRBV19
CASSIDRAEWAGELFF
TGTGCCAGTAGTATAGATCGCGCGGAGTGGGCCGGGGAGCTGTTTTTT
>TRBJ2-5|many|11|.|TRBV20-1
CSARGGVTQYF
TGCAGTGCTAGGGGGGGCGTGACCCAGTACTTC
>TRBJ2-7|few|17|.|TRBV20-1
CSARRVDTGTLNYEQYF
TGCAGTGCCAGGAGGGTAGATACCGGGACGTTGAACTACGAGCAGTACTTC
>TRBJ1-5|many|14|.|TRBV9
CASSVGGGNQPQHF
TGTGCCAGCAGCGTGGGTGGGGGCAATCAGCCCCAGCATTTT
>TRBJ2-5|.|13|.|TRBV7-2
CASSFFRGETQYF
TGTGCCAGCAGCTTTTTTAGGGGAGAGACCCAGTACTTC
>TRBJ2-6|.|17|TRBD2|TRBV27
CASSGGVQYSGANVLTF
TGTGCCAGCAGTGGGGGGGTGCAATACTCTGGGGCCAACGTCCTGACTTTC
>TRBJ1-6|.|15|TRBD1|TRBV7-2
CASSLAGQGMTPLHF
TGTGCCAGCAGCTTAGCGGGACAGGGGATGACACCCCTCCACTTT
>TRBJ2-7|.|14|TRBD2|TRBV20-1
CSARGSRELGEQYF
TGCAGTGCTAGAGGATCGCGGGAGCTGGGCGAGCAGTACTTC
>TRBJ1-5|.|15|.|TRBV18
CASSPDGYRNQPQHF
TGTGCCAGCTCGCCCGATGGCTATCGCAATCAGCCCCAGCATTTT
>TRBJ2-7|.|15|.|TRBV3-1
CASSQDKGMTGEQYF
TGTGCCAGCAGCCAAGATAAGGGAATGACAGGAGAGCAGTACTTC
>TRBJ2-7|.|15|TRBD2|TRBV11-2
CASSMGLAGPYEQYF
TGTGCCAGCAGCATGGGACTAGCGGGACCTTACGAGCAGTACTTC
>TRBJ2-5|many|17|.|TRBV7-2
CASSLVGSGTYQETQYF
TGTGCCAGCAGCTTAGTTGGTAGCGGAACTTACCAAGAGACCCAGTACTTC
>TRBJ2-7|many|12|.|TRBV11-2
CASSLDTYEQYF
TGTGCCAGCAGCCTCGACACCTACGAGCAGTACTTC
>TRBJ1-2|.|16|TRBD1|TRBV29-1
CSVVPGQGGFSYGYTF
TGCAGCGTTGTGCCTGGACAGGGAGGTTTTAGCTATGGCTACACCTTC
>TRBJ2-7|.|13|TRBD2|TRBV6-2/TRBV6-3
CASNRLAGDEQYF
TGTGCCAGCAACCGACTAGCGGGAGACGAGCAGTACTTC
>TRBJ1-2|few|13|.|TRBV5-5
CASSDSLNYGYTF
TGTGCCAGTAGCGACAGTCTGAACTATGGCTACACCTTC
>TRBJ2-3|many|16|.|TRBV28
CASSLKGSDGPDTQYF
TGTGCCAGCAGTTTAAAGGGCTCGGACGGCCCAGATACGCAGTATTTT
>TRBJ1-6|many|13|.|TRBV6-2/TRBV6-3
CASSSTVNSPLHF
TGTGCCAGCAGTTCTACAGTAAATTCACCCCTCCACTTT
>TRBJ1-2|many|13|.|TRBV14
CASSQVGGSGYTF
TGTGCCAGCAGCCAAGTCGGCGGGAGCGGCTACACCTTC
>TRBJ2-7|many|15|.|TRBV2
CASTPRRDSSYEQYF
TGTGCCAGCACCCCCCGGCGGGATAGCTCCTACGAGCAGTACTTC
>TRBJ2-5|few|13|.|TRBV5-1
CASSRGRQETQYF
TGCGCCAGCAGCAGGGGCAGGCAAGAGACCCAGTACTTC
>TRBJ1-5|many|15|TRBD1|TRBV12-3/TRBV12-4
CASSLGDRINQPQHF
TGTGCCAGCAGTTTAGGGGACAGGATAAATCAGCCCCAGCATTTT
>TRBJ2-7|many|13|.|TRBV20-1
CSASSPGAYEQYF
TGCAGTGCTAGTTCCCCAGGGGCCTACGAGCAGTACTTC
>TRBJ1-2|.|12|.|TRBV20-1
CSLGQGLLGYTF
TGCAGCCTAGGTCAGGGTTTGCTTGGCTACACCTTC
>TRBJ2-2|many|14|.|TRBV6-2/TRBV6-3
CASGRPWGDGELFF
TGTGCCAGCGGACGTCCTTGGGGCGACGGGGAGCTGTTTTTT
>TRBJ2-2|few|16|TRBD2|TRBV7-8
CASSFAGGTNTGELFF
TGTGCCAGCAGCTTCGCGGGAGGAACAAACACCGGGGAGCTGTTTTTT
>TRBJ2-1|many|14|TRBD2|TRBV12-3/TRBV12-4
CASSLGEGPNEQFF
TGTGCCAGCAGCTTGGGGGAGGGCCCAAATGAGCAGTTCTTC
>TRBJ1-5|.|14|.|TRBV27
CASGPLLNNQPQHF
TGTGCCAGCGGGCCCCTACTCAATAATCAGCCCCAGCATTTT
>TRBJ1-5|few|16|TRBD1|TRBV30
CAWSTGGSDSNQPQHF
TGTGCCTGGAGTACAGGGGGCAGCGATAGCAATCAGCCCCAGCATTTT